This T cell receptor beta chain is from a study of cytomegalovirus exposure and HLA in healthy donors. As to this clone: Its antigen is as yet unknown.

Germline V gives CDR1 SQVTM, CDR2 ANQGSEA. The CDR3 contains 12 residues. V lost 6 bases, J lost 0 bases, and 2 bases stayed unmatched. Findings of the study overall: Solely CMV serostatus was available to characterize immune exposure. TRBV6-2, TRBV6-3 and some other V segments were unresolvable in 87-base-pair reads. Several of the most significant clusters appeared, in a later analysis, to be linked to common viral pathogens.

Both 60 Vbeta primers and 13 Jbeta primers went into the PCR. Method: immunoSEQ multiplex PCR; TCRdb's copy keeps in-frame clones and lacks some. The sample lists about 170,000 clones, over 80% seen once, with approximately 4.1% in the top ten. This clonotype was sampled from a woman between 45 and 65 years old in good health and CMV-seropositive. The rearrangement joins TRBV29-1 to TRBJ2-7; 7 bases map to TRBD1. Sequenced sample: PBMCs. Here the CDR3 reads CSVRQGSYEQYF. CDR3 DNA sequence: TGCAGCGTAAGACAGGGCTCCTACGAGCAGTACTTC.